The present entry profiles one T cell receptor beta chain with its context. Antigen unknown. The table came from immunoSEQ multiplex PCR; TCRdb's copy has only in-frame clones and leaves some out. The sample records 95,000 to 100,000 clones, 87% being singletons. The entry originates in a study of T cell responses to AZD1222 COVID-19 vaccine. CDR1 is ENHRY, CDR2 SYGVKD, per germline. V was pared by 10 bases and J by 2 bases, with 10 bases of the junction left unmatched. This CDR3 contains 16 residues. Study results and limitations: Reportedly, close to half of spike-specific TCRs are directed against unmutated variant regions. White British ancestry dominated among donors, who included more females, and clonal diversity was possibly underestimated. Following two doses of AZD1222, Spike-specific TCR breadth and depth rose.

The sequencing here drew on peripheral blood, taken on day 0 of AZD1222 vaccination. The chain combines TRBV10-3 with TRBJ2-7; TRBD2 aligns across 14 bases. The TCR sequence derives from an adult in good health. Here the CDR3 DNA reads TGTGCCACTTCGGGACTAGCGGGAGTTCGCGCCTACGAGCAGTACTTC. This sequence encodes CATSGLAGVRAYEQYF.